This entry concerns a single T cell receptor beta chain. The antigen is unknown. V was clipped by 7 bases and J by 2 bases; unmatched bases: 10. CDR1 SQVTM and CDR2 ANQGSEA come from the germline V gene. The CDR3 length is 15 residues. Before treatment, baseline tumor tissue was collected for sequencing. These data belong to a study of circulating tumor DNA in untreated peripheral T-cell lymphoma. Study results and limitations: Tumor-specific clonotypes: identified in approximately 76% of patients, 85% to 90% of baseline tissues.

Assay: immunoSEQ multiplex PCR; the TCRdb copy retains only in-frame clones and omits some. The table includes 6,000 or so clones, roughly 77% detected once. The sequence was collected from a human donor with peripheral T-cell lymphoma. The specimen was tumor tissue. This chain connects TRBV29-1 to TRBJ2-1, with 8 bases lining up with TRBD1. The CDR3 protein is CSAVSTGDTYNEQFF. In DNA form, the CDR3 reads TGCAGCGCCGTTTCGACAGGGGACACCTACAATGAGCAGTTCTTC.